This T cell receptor (beta chain) originates from a study of yellow fever vaccine responses in identical twins. TCRdb redid the calling of the RT-PCR reads with MiXCR, one entry per CDR3 protein. This table holds about 3,200 distinct CDR3 sequences, about four fifths found once. Study-level results: A vaccine T cell response that seemed partly convergent and partly personalized was reported in twins.

As to this clonotype: The antigen is not known.

The source is a woman between 18 and 29 years old who received the yellow fever vaccine. The sample was T cells from blood (PBMCs), unsorted or a sorted subset (not recorded which), taken before or after yellow fever vaccination (not recorded which).

CDR3: CASSQQGGKNEKLFF. Written as DNA, the CDR3 is TGCGCCAGCAGCCAGCAGGGAGGGAAGAACGAAAAACTGTTTTTT. The rearrangement uses TRBV4-1 and TRBJ1-4; D is perhaps TRBD1 (5 bases). V was shortened by 3 bases and J by 8 bases, with 16 bases between the two germline ends. The germline CDR1 and CDR2 sequences are MGHRA and YSYEKL. The CDR3 covers 15 residues.